This TCR beta chain is from a study of T cell changes during pregnancy in multiple sclerosis. Germline loops: CDR1 SGDLS, CDR2 YYNGEE. V dropped 2 bases and J dropped 3; count of bases not matched to a gene: 2. This CDR3 is built from 15 residues. The method was immunoSEQ multiplex PCR; TCRdb's version includes in-frame clones alone and lacks a portion of them. The table records roughly 26,000 clones, roughly 89% of them present only once. The clonotype was recovered from a female donor with multiple sclerosis, enrolled in a pregnancy study. Sequencing used CD8+ T cells from peripheral blood mononuclear cells, obtained in the second trimester of pregnancy. This chain links TRBV9 with TRBJ2-3, with TRBD2 identical over 11 bases. CDR3 coding DNA: TGTGCCAGCAGCGTTAGCGGGAGGGATACAGATACGCAGTATTTT. This gives the protein CASSVSGRDTDTQYF.